These T cell receptor beta chains were read from a single sample in a study of control samples from healthy donors and cancer patients. Assay used: immunoSEQ multiplex PCR; TCRdb lists only in-frame clones, some missing. The sample lists fewer than 70,000 clones; 84% were seen once. Sequenced input: PBMCs. The receptors were sampled from a woman aged 50 to 65 with lung cancer. Both conserved end residues are part of each CDR3. Each record gives: V gene, CDR3 protein.

V: TRBV28
CDR3: CASKGSFYGYTF

V: TRBV19
CDR3: CASSFGTNYGYTF

V: TRBV7-3
CDR3: CASSLFPNTEAFF

V: TRBV27
CDR3: CASRSGGGNQPQHF

V: TRBV6-4
CDR3: CASSEESGPNYGYTF

V: TRBV18
CDR3: CASSPIIGFDGYTF

V: TRBV6-5
CDR3: CASSSLMNTEAFF

V: TRBV5-8
CDR3: CASSFRGGSVSNQPQHF

V: TRBV9
CDR3: CASSVVVGSYEQYF

V: TRBV27
CDR3: CASSRRGLLNAEAFF

V: TRBV27
CDR3: CASSLSSLSSGNTIYF

V: TRBV3-1/TRBV3-2
CDR3: CASSPLGATEAFF

V: TRBV4-3
CDR3: CASSQDWDPLISPLHF

V: TRBV29-1
CDR3: CSVGGPGSSTDTQYF

V: TRBV5-1
CDR3: CASSLEGTYNSPLHF

V: TRBV4-2
CDR3: CASSGDGATNEKLFF

V: TRBV7-9
CDR3: CASSASDRGPGYGYTF

V: TRBV18
CDR3: CASSPTYSYEQYF

V: TRBV10-3
CDR3: CAISQQGGTNTVELFF

V: TRBV19
CDR3: CASSIGRENEQFF

V: TRBV7-9
CDR3: CASSPIAGGLNTGELFF

V: TRBV4-3
CDR3: CASSQDLDRTYTF

V: TRBV7-3
CDR3: CASSLGAGELFF

V: TRBV20-1
CDR3: CSASQGNTIYF

V: TRBV5-1
CDR3: CASSLAGTVNQPQHF

V: TRBV4-1
CDR3: CASSSWFSQGGGYTF

V: TRBV18
CDR3: CASSPEESTQYF

V: TRBV3-1/TRBV3-2
CDR3: CASSQPLGNTEAFF

V: TRBV18
CDR3: CASSPTVNEQFF

V: TRBV29-1
CDR3: CSVRSYNEQFF

V: TRBV5-1
CDR3: CASSLVTSGAYNEQFF

V: TRBV15
CDR3: CATSRETPGQGYEQYF

V: TRBV19
CDR3: CASNRGGAGDTQYF

V: TRBV19
CDR3: CASRTPGQGYNSPLHF

V: TRBV7-3
CDR3: CASSYTGTENSPLHF

V: TRBV5-1
CDR3: CASTLRGAGGPKTQYF

V: TRBV28
CDR3: CASSLRWTPDNSPLHF

V: TRBV28
CDR3: CASSLKLPLGWSPLHF

V: TRBV6-4
CDR3: CASSVYGGPDYEQYF

V: TRBV6-5
CDR3: CASSTGNQPQHF

V: TRBV4-3
CDR3: CASSQDLALNTEAFF